This is a list of T cell receptor beta chains from one sample in a study of human T cells and chemical hapten exposure. TCRdb used MiXCR to reprocess the RACE reads, holding one entry per CDR3 protein. The table has roughly 380,000 distinct CDR3 sequences, approximately 5.1% seen once. The sample here was whole blood, taken in connection with sensitization to the hapten diphenylcyclopropenone (DPC). These receptors were collected from a woman aged 45 to 65 with alopecia areata. Some clones in this sample may be carry-over from other donors' samples. Both conserved end residues are part of each CDR3. D genes are given only for firm matches. The size field is filled for only some rows; it gives once, few, many or a size class.

clone size,J gene,V gene,D gene,CDR3 protein,CDR3 DNA
many,TRBJ2-7,TRBV2,NA,CASSHGQSYEQYF,TGTGCCAGCAGCCACGGACAGTCCTACGAGCAGTACTTC
many,TRBJ2-5,TRBV18,NA,CASSLRTDYQETQYF,TGTGCCAGCTCACTCAGGACAGATTACCAAGAGACCCAGTACTTC
few,TRBJ2-1,TRBV2,TRBD2,CASSALADSSYNEQFF,TGTGCCAGCAGTGCCCTAGCGGATAGCTCCTACAATGAGCAGTTCTTC
NA,TRBJ1-5,TRBV19,TRBD1,CASSSKPGQGYQPQHF,TGTGCCAGTAGTTCTAAACCGGGACAGGGATATCAGCCCCAGCATTTT
few,TRBJ2-5,TRBV7-2,NA,CASSLEPVQETQYF,TGTGCCAGCAGCTTAGAACCAGTCCAAGAGACCCAGTACTTC
many,TRBJ2-5,TRBV28,NA,CASSSSRIQETQYF,TGTGCCAGCAGTTCCTCGAGAATACAAGAGACCCAGTACTTC
many,TRBJ2-2,TRBV20-1,NA,CSARTRVTGELFF,TGCAGTGCTAGAACCAGGGTCACCGGGGAGCTGTTTTTT
many,TRBJ2-7,TRBV29-1,TRBD2,CSVLRLAGTPRQYF,TGCAGCGTTCTAAGACTAGCGGGGACCCCCCGGCAGTACTTC
many,TRBJ1-1,TRBV4-1,NA,CASSQARNTEAFF,TGCGCCAGCAGCCAAGCCAGGAACACTGAAGCTTTCTTT
many,TRBJ2-2,TRBV4-2,NA,CATGGLDSGELFF,TGTGCCACAGGGGGACTAGATAGCGGGGAGCTGTTTTTT
few,TRBJ2-3,TRBV10-3,TRBD2,CASCPAREKKQYF,TGTGCCTCATGCCCCGCGCGGGAGAAAAAGCAGTATTTT
many,TRBJ2-3,TRBV20-1,NA,CSARDPVASTDTQYF,TGCAGTGCTAGAGATCCCGTAGCTAGCACAGATACGCAGTATTTT
many,TRBJ2-7,TRBV7-6,NA,CASSLGPRDEQYF,TGTGCCAGCAGCTTGGGCCCCAGGGACGAGCAGTACTTC
many,TRBJ2-5,TRBV5-1,NA,CASSGSGITQETQYF,TGCGCCAGCAGCGGGTCCGGGATCACCCAAGAGACCCAGTACTTC
many,TRBJ2-1,TRBV2,TRBD2,CASSGIAGGKINEQFF,TGTGCCAGCAGTGGCATAGCGGGGGGGAAAATCAATGAGCAGTTCTTC
NA,TRBJ2-3,TRBV20-1,TRBD2,CSAGMTSGSKDTQYF,TGCAGTGCTGGAATGACTAGCGGGAGTAAGGATACGCAGTATTTT
many,TRBJ1-1,TRBV7-8,TRBD1,CASSPKGAGGAFF,TGTGCCAGCAGCCCCAAGGGGGCGGGAGGAGCTTTCTTT
NA,TRBJ2-2,TRBV5-6,NA,CASLLRGVNTGELFF,TGTGCCAGCCTCCTCCGAGGGGTGAACACCGGGGAGCTGTTTTTT
few,TRBJ2-3,TRBV25-1,NA,CASSGGGRRVTDTQYF,TGTGCCAGCAGTGGGGGTGGCCGGCGGGTCACAGATACGCAGTATTTT
NA,TRBJ2-4,TRBV7-9,NA,CASSSAEGPKNIQYF,TGTGCCAGCAGCTCAGCAGAGGGGCCCAAAAACATTCAGTACTTC
many,TRBJ1-2,TRBV27,TRBD1,CASSRGFYGYTF,TGTGCCAGCAGCAGGGGGTTCTATGGCTACACCTTC